Detailed here is one TCR beta chain. Data came from immunoSEQ multiplex PCR; TCRdb stores just in-frame clones and leaves some out. There are 65,000 to 90,000 clones in the sample; approximately 86% occur only once, and less than 7.5% lies in the top ten. The entry originates in a study of blood T cell repertoires in COVID-19. Looking at the study overall: From the United States, Italy and Spain came samples of acute and convalescent COVID-19. PBMCs, B-cell-depleted T cells, or T cells were the source of the cDNA or gDNA that made up the material.

V lost 5 bases and J lost 10, with 13 bases in between. The germline V gene has CDR1 SEHNR and CDR2 FQNEAQ (reference sequence). This CDR3 region has 12 residues. Seattle's cohort entered during active infection and was followed longitudinally. The source is a man older than 75 with COVID-19, enrolled during active disease. The sample comprised peripheral blood. The gene calls are TRBV7-9 and TRBJ2-3; D perhaps matches TRBD2 (5 bases). In DNA, the CDR3 is TGTGCCAGCAGCCGGGGTTCGGAGGCGCAGTATTTT. Protein sequence: CASSRGSEAQYF. The whole variable domain, filled in from reference TRBV7-9 and TRBJ2-3, reads DTGVSQNPRHKITKRGQNVTFRCDPISEHNRLYWYRQTLGQGPEFLTYFQNEAQLEKSRLLSDRFSAERPKGSFSTLEIQRTEQGDSAMYLCASSRGSEAQYFGPGTRLTVL.